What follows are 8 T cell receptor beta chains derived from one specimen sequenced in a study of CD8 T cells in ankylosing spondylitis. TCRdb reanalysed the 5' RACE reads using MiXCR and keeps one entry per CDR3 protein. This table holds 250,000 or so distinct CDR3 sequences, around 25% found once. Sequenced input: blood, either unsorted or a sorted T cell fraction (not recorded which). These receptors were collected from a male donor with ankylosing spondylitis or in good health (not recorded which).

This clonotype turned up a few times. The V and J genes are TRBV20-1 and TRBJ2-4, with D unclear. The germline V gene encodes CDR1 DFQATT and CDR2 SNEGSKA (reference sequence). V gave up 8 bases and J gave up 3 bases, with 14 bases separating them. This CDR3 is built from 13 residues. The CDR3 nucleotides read TGCAGTACCTCCCTACAGAACAAAAACATTCAGTACTTC. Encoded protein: CSTSLQNKNIQYF.

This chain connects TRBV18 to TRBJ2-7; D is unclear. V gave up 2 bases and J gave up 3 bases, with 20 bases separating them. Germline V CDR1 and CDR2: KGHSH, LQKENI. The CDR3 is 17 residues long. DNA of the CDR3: TGTGCCAGCTCACCATCTTATGCGTCATCCTCTCACTACGAGCAGTACTTC. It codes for CASSPSYASSSHYEQYF.

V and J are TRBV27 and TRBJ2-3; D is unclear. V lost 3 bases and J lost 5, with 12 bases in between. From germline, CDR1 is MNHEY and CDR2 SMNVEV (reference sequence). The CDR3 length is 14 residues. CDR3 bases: TGTGCCAGCAGTTTGGGCAGCCCTCAAGATACGCAGTATTTT. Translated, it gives CASSLGSPQDTQYF.

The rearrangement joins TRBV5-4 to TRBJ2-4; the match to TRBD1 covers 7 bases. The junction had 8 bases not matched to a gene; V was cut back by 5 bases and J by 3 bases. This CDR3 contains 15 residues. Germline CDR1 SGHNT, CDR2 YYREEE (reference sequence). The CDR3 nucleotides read TGTGCCAGCAGTTCCCAGGGGGTCGGCAAAAACATTCAGTACTTC. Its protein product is CASSSQGVGKNIQYF.

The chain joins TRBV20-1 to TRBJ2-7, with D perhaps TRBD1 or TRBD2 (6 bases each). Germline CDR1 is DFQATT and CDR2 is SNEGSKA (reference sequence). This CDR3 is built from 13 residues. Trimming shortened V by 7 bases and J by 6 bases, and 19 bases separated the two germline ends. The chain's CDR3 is CSVEGEVTREQYF. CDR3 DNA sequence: TGCAGTGTGGAGGGGGAGGTGACCCGCGAGCAGTACTTC.

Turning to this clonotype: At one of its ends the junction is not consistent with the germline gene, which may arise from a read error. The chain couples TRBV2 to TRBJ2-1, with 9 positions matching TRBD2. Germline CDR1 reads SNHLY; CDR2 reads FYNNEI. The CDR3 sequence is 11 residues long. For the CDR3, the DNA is TGTGCCAGCAGTGAGGGACTAGCCTTCCTCTTC. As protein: CASSEGLAFLF.

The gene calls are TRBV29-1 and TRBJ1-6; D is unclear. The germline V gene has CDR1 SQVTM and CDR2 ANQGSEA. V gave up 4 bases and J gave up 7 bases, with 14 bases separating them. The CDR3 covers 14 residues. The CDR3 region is CSVGLGTANSPLHF. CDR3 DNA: TGCAGCGTTGGTCTGGGAACGGCGAATTCACCCCTCCACTTT.

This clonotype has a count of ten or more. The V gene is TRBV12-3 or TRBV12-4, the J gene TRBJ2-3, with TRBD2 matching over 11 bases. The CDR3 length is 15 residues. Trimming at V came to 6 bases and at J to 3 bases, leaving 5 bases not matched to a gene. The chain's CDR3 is CASRISGGGTDTQYF. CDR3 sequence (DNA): TGTGCCAGCAGGATTAGCGGGGGGGGTACAGATACGCAGTATTTT.